The present entry profiles one T cell receptor (beta chain) with its context. The data stem from a study of blood T cell repertoires in COVID-19. CDR3 length: 14 amino acids. Germline lookup yields CDR1 SGHRS and CDR2 YFSETQ. Trimming stripped 1 base from V and 2 bases from J, with 10 bases between. Sequencing was performed with immunoSEQ multiplex PCR; in TCRdb, only in-frame clones are kept and a portion is missing. The table has under 25,000 clones, approximately 88% seen once. The sequence came from a human donor in a cohort sampled during active COVID-19. The chain carries TRBV5-1 and TRBJ2-7, with D perhaps matching TRBD2 (5 bases). Input material: peripheral blood. The CDR3 DNA sequence: TGCGCCAGCAGCTTGACAGCGGAAGCCTACGAGCAGTACTTC. This sequence encodes CASSLTAEAYEQYF. Filled out from reference TRBV5-1 and TRBJ2-7, the complete variable domain reads KAGVTQTPRYLIKTRGQQVTLSCSPISGHRSVSWYQQTPGQGLQFLFEYFSETQRNKGNFPGRFSGRQFSNSRSEMNVSTLELGDSALYLCASSLTAEAYEQYFGPGTRLTVT.